This entry features one T cell receptor beta chain sequence. The antigen remains unidentified. The data belong to a study of identical twins' blood T cells. Findings and limits, study-wide: Shared CDR3 clonotype counts tracked mainly the product of cloneset sizes.

Per germline, CDR1 MRHNA and CDR2 SNTAGT. This CDR3 has 13 residues. The V and J ends lost 8 bases and 8 bases, in that order; junction bases with no gene match: 9. TCRdb re-called the 5' RACE reads through MiXCR, storing one row per CDR3 protein. This table holds hundreds of thousands of distinct CDR3 sequences, over 25% found once. The sequencing sample was made of PBMCs. The chain joins TRBV6-4 to TRBJ2-1, with TRBD2 matching 7 bases. The clonotype originates from a woman aged 18-55 years in good health. DNA of the CDR3: TGTGCCAGCCGGGCGGGGGATGTGGATGAGCAGTTCTTC. Amino acids: CASRAGDVDEQFF.